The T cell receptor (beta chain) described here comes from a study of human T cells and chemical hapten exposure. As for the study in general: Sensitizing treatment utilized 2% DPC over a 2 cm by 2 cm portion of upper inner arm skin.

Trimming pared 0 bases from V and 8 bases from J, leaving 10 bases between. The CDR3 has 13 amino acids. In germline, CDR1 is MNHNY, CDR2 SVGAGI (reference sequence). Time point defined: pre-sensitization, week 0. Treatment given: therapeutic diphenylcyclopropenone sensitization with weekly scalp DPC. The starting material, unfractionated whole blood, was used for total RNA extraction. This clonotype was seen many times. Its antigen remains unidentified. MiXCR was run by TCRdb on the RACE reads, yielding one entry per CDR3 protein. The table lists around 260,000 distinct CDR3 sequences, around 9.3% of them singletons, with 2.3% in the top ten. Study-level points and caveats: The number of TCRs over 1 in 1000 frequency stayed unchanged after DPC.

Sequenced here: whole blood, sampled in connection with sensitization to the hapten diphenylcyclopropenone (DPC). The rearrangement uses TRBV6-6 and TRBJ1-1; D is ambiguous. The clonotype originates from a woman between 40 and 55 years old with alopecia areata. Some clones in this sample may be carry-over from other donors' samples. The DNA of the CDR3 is TGTGCCAGCAGTTACTCGAGTGGTAGGGAAGCTTTCTTT. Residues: CASSYSSGREAFF.